Following are 2 T cell receptor beta chains from one sample sequenced in a study of regulatory T cells in long-lasting Graves disease. Library construction for TCR beta used iRepertoire HTBI primers and Arm-PCR of CDR3 regions. TCRdb recomputed calls from the multiplex PCR reads with MiXCR, one row per CDR3 protein. The sample lists about 400,000 distinct CDR3 sequences, around 20% occurring once. Time point: persistent/refractory GD, antithyroid drugs over 5 years with positive TRAb. The TCR library was made from RNA that had been extracted from PBMCs in TRIzol. Specimen: peripheral blood mononuclear cells (PBMCs), collected when the disease was refractory, from a patient treated with antithyroid drugs. Receptor source: a female donor with Graves disease.

At least ten counts were recorded for this clonotype. The CDR3 region has the DNA TGTGCCAGCAGCTTAGTGGCTCTTGAAATCCACGAGCAGTACTTC. Translation gives CASSLVALEIHEQYF. This chain connects TRBV7-2 to TRBJ2-7; no definite D call. V was clipped by 1 base and J by 5 bases, with 15 bases between them. CDR1 is SGHTA and CDR2 is FQGNSA in the germline V gene. The CDR3 is 15 residues long.

J is TRBJ1-2 and V is TRBV7-8; D might be TRBD1 (5 bases). The CDR3 loop spans 15 amino acids. V was cut by 5 bases and J by 2 bases, with 15 bases left in between. Germline lookup yields CDR1 SGHVS and CDR2 FQNEAQ. CDR3 bases: TGTGCCAGCAGCCCCCGGGACGGCAACAACTATGGCTACACCTTC. Its translation: CASSPRDGNNYGYTF.